A single sample is the source of the 21 T cell receptor beta chains below, sequenced in a study of early T cells in non-severe SARS-CoV-2 infection. TCRdb fed the 5' RACE reads into MiXCR, producing one record per CDR3 protein. The sample lists tens of thousands of distinct CDR3 sequences, roughly an eighth occurring once. Sequenced material: whole blood. The receptors were sampled from an adult who was a healthcare worker with PCR-confirmed SARS-CoV-2 infection or an uninfected control (not recorded which).

This clonotype was picked up a small number of times. The rearrangement joins TRBV19 to TRBJ2-1; a possible D gene is TRBD2 (7 bases). The CDR3 consists of 17 residues. Trimming left V 3 bases short and J 5 bases short, with 20 bases between. Germline CDR1 reads LNHDA; CDR2 reads SQIVND (reference sequence). The CDR3 sequence: CASSIYPLAGADNEQFF. The DNA for the CDR3 is TGTGCCAGTAGTATTTATCCCTTGGCGGGGGCTGACAATGAGCAGTTCTTC.

This clonotype came up a few times. The chain couples TRBV12-3 or TRBV12-4 to TRBJ2-5, with D perhaps matching TRBD2 (7 bases). V lost 2 bases and J 1 base, leaving 17 bases between the germline ends. The CDR3 has 17 residues. CDR3 DNA sequence: TGTGCCAGCAGTTTATGGGGGCTAGCGGCTATCCAAGAGACCCAGTACTTC. This encodes CASSLWGLAAIQETQYF.

This clonotype occurred a few times. The J gene is TRBJ1-2, the V gene TRBV7-8, with a weak D call TRBD1 (6 bases). The CDR3 has 19 residues. Trimming pared 1 base from V and 1 base from J, leaving 22 bases between. Germline lookup yields CDR1 SGHVS and CDR2 FQNEAQ. The CDR3 DNA follows: TGTGCCAGCAGCTTAGGCATAGGGGGGAGACCCAACGATAACTATGGCTACACCTTC. Translated: CASSLGIGGRPNDNYGYTF.

Many counts were recorded for this clonotype. The chain joins TRBV30 to TRBJ2-3, with TRBD2 matching over 8 bases. This CDR3 has 16 residues. V dropped 0 bases and J dropped 2; count of bases not matched to a gene: 7. Germline-derived CDR1 and CDR2 are GTSNPN and SVGIG (reference sequence). DNA of the CDR3: TGTGCCTGGAGTGTAAGACTAGCGATTCTCACAGATACGCAGTATTTT. This gives the protein CAWSVRLAILTDTQYF.

The chain joins TRBV7-6 to TRBJ2-7; 8 positions match TRBD1. This CDR3 is 15 amino acids long. Germline trimming cut 2 bases from V and 4 bases from J; bases unmatched to any gene: 7. From germline, CDR1 is SGHVS and CDR2 FNYEAQ. The CDR3 nucleotides are TGTGCCAGCAGCTTATATTCAGGGGGCGGTTACGAGCAGTACTTC. Translated, it gives CASSLYSGGGYEQYF. The variable domain in full, with the rest retrieved from reference TRBV7-6 and TRBJ2-7, is GAGVSQSPRYKVTKRGQDVALRCDPISGHVSLYWYRQALGQGPEFLTYFNYEAQQDKSGLPNDRFSAERPEGSISTLTIQRTEQRDSAMYRCASSLYSGGGYEQYFGPGTRLTVT.

This clonotype was picked up many times. The CDR3 DNA is TGCAGCGTTGAAGACACTCTGGGGGGCTACACCTTC. Translation: CSVEDTLGGYTF. This sequence joins TRBV29-1 and TRBJ1-2, with D uncertain. The CDR3 is made up of 12 amino acids. From germline, CDR1 is SQVTM and CDR2 ANQGSEA. Trimming pared 0 bases from V and 8 bases from J, leaving 10 bases between. The whole variable domain, remainder taken from reference TRBV29-1 and TRBJ1-2, is SAVISQKPSRDICQRGTSLTIQCQVDSQVTMMFWYRQQPGQSLTLIATANQGSEATYESGFVIDKFPISRPNLTFSTLTVSNMSPEDSSIYLCSVEDTLGGYTFGSGTRLTVV.

The DNA of the CDR3 is TGTGCCAGCAGTTTGGGTCTAGCGGGGGCCATCACTTTTAGCACAGATACGCAGTATTTT. This gives the protein CASSLGLAGAITFSTDTQYF. J is TRBJ2-3 and V is TRBV12-3 or TRBV12-4; 10 nucleotides line up with TRBD2. V lost 3 bases, J lost 0 bases, and 15 bases stayed unmatched. The CDR3 length is 20 residues.

On this clonotype: With a much larger clone just one base away, this may be a read error. The V call is TRBV30, the J call TRBJ2-1; perhaps TRBD2 as D (5 bases). The germline CDR1 and CDR2 sequences are GTSNPN and SVGIG (reference sequence). The CDR3 spans 14 residues. CDR3 amino acids: CARSVTGIYNEQFF. DNA for the CDR3: TGTGCCCGGAGTGTAACGGGGATCTACAATGAGCAGTTCTTC.

In this sample, this clonotype turned up a few times. The rearrangement uses TRBV12-3 or TRBV12-4 and TRBJ1-5, with a tentative D call TRBD1 (6 bases). The CDR3 has 15 amino acids. V was pared by 2 bases and J by 2 bases, with 10 bases between. Here the CDR3 reads CASSLTQGGNQPQHF. The CDR3 region has the DNA TGTGCCAGCAGTTTAACACAGGGTGGCAATCAGCCCCAGCATTTT.

The J gene is TRBJ2-1, the V gene TRBV25-1; the match to TRBD1 covers 8 bases. With V trimmed by 7 bases and J by 4 bases, 12 bases remained unmatched. The CDR3 runs 16 residues. Germline V gene sequence: CDR1 MGHDK, CDR2 SYGVNS. In DNA, the CDR3 is TGTGCCAGCATCTCAGACAGGGGAGCACCGTACAATGAGCAGTTCTTC. This gives the protein CASISDRGAPYNEQFF.

This clonotype was observed a handful of times. V and J are TRBV10-3 and TRBJ2-3; 10 bases align to TRBD2. Germline CDR1 and CDR2: ENHRY and SYGVKD. CDR3 size: 14 residues. V dropped 3 bases and J dropped 4; count of bases not matched to a gene: 1. The CDR3 sequence is CAISDGTSADTQYF. The CDR3 DNA sequence: TGTGCCATCAGTGACGGGACTAGCGCAGATACGCAGTATTTT.

V is TRBV7-6 and J is TRBJ2-2; 8 positions agree with TRBD2. V lost 8 bases and J lost 4; bases outside the gene matches: 6. CDR1 and CDR2 from the germline V gene are SGHVS and FNYEAQ. The CDR3 is 14 residues long. CDR3 residues: CASLGGAGTGELFF. The CDR3 DNA reads as TGTGCCAGCCTCGGGGGGGCCGGCACCGGGGAGCTGTTTTTT.

This chain uses TRBV29-1 with TRBJ1-2; no clear D. V lost 1 base and J lost 4, with 7 bases in between. CDR3 length: 12 residues. Looked up from germline, CDR1 is SQVTM and CDR2 is ANQGSEA. The CDR3 nucleotides read TGCAGCGTTGAAGTCCCCTCCTATGGCTACACCTTC. This codes for CSVEVPSYGYTF.

Points on this clonotype: One end of the junction is discordant with germline, which a read error may explain. The chain carries TRBV4-1 and TRBJ2-5; 7 bases match TRBD2. From germline, CDR1 is MGHRA and CDR2 YSYEKL. The CDR3 length is 15 residues. In nucleotides, the CDR3 is TGCGGCAGCAGCCCCCATAGCGCGGGAGAAGAGACCCAGTACTTC. It encodes CGSSPHSAGEETQYF.

This clonotype was seen ten or more times. The chain has TRBV29-1 and TRBJ1-1; D uncertain. V lost 5 bases and J lost 2, with 9 bases in between. Per the germline V gene, CDR1 is SQVTM and CDR2 is ANQGSEA. The CDR3 spans 12 residues. CDR3 protein: CSVLRYNTEAFF. The CDR3, as DNA: TGCAGCGTTCTCCGGTATAACACTGAAGCTTTCTTT.

V gene TRBV7-3 combines with J gene TRBJ1-1; a possible D gene is TRBD1 (5 bases). Trimming shortened V by 5 bases and J by 1 base, and 8 bases separated the two germline ends. Germline V gene data show CDR1 as SGHTA and CDR2 as FQGTGA. The CDR3 is 13 residues long. CDR3 amino acids: CASSPGKNTEAFF. For the CDR3, the DNA is TGTGCCAGCAGCCCAGGGAAGAACACTGAAGCTTTCTTT.

This clonotype came up a few times. The chain couples TRBV7-6 to TRBJ2-2; D could derive from TRBD1 or TRBD2 (5 bases each). Germline-derived CDR1 and CDR2 are SGHVS and FNYEAQ. V was clipped by 8 bases and J by 4 bases, with 14 bases between them. The CDR3 contains 14 residues. CDR3 loop: CASEPGPSTGELFF. The DNA for the CDR3 is TGTGCCAGCGAACCGGGACCAAGCACCGGGGAGCTGTTTTTT. Full variable domain (rest looked up from reference TRBV7-6 and TRBJ2-2): GAGVSQSPRYKVTKRGQDVALRCDPISGHVSLYWYRQALGQGPEFLTYFNYEAQQDKSGLPNDRFSAERPEGSISTLTIQRTEQRDSAMYRCASEPGPSTGELFFGEGSRLTVL.

In this sample, this clonotype turned up a few times. The chain joins TRBV6-4 to TRBJ1-1; tentative D call: TRBD1 (6 bases). From germline, CDR1 is MRHNA and CDR2 SNTAGT. V lost 6 bases, J lost 0 bases, and 8 bases lay in between. The CDR3 runs to 13 residues. The CDR3 DNA reads as TGTGCCAGCAGGGCAGGGGTGAACACTGAAGCTTTCTTT. Encoded protein: CASRAGVNTEAFF.

This clonotype has at least ten counts. DNA for the CDR3: TGTGCCAGCAGCTTCGTCACCGGGGAGCTGTTTTTT. This gives the protein CASSFVTGELFF. This chain uses TRBV11-2 with TRBJ2-2; no firm D call. V lost 3 bases to trimming and J lost 4 bases, with 3 bases between them. This CDR3 has 12 residues. CDR1 is SGHAT, CDR2 FQNNGV, per germline.

This clonotype was seen a handful of times. Here the CDR3 DNA reads TGCAGTGCTAGAGAGACAGGTCCTGGCTACACCTTC. Amino acids: CSARETGPGYTF. The chain is built from TRBV20-1 and TRBJ1-2; possible D gene TRBD1, 6 bases. This CDR3 contains 12 residues. Germline V gene data show CDR1 as DFQATT and CDR2 as SNEGSKA (reference sequence). The V end lost 0 bases, the J end lost 7 bases, and 9 bases lay between the germline ends.

Ten or more counts support this clonotype. This chain links TRBV18 with TRBJ1-4; 7 bases fit TRBD1. Germline lookup yields CDR1 KGHSH and CDR2 LQKENI. The V segment lost 2 bases and the J segment 5 bases; nucleotides outside the gene matches: 5. This CDR3 contains 15 residues. The CDR3 is CASSPTTGLNEKLFF. Written as DNA, the CDR3 is TGTGCCAGCTCACCAACGACAGGGCTAAATGAAAAACTGTTTTTT. The whole variable domain, remainder taken from reference TRBV18 and TRBJ1-4, is NAGVMQNPRHLVRRRGQEARLRCSPMKGHSHVYWYRQLPEEGLKFMVYLQKENIIDESGMPKERFSAEFPKEGPSILRIQQVVRGDSAAYFCASSPTTGLNEKLFFGSGTQLSVL.